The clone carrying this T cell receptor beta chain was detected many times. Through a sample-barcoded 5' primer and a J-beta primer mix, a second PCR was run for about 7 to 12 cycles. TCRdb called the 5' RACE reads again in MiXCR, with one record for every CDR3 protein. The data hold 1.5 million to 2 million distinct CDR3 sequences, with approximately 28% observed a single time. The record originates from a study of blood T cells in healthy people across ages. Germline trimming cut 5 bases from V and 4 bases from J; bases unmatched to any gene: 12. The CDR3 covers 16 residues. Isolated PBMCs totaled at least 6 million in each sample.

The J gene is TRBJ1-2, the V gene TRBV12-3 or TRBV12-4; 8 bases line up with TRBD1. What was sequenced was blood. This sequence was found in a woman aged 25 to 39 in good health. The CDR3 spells CASSLDREPDLYGYTF. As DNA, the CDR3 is TGTGCCAGCAGTCTGGACAGGGAGCCTGACCTCTATGGCTACACCTTC.